One sample yielded the 8 T cell receptor beta chains listed below, sequenced in a study of beta chain features in type 1 diabetes. Since all of the isolated RNA was reverse transcribed, expressed TCRB transcripts were what got sequenced. Data came from immunoSEQ multiplex PCR; TCRdb stores just in-frame clones and leaves some out. The sample includes about 290,000 clones, about 7.8% of them seen just once. What was sequenced was central memory CD4+ T cells from blood. These receptors all come from a woman under 30 in good health.

There are a few counts of this clone. V is TRBV7-6 and J is TRBJ2-1; possibly TRBD2 for D (6 bases). The CDR3 is 14 amino acids. V shed 1 base and J shed 7 bases, with 11 bases lying between them. CDR1 and CDR2 from the germline V gene are SGHVS and FNYEAQ. CDR3 loop: CASSLGGLSNEQFF. For the CDR3, the DNA is TGTGCCAGCAGCTTAGGGGGACTCTCAAATGAGCAGTTCTTC.

This sequence joins TRBV25-1 and TRBJ1-5, with D possibly being TRBD1 (5 bases). Trimming cost V 6 bases and J 5 bases, with 11 bases left between them. Per the germline V gene, CDR1 is MGHDK and CDR2 is SYGVNS. The length of the CDR3 is 13 residues. DNA of the CDR3: TGTGCCAGCAGCTGGGGGAACCATCAGCCCCAGCATTTT. It translates to CASSWGNHQPQHF.

This clone was seen only a few times. The chain has TRBV7-8 and TRBJ1-1, with D maybe TRBD1 (6 bases). Germline V gene sequence: CDR1 SGHVS, CDR2 FQNEAQ. CDR3 length: 13 amino acids. Between the trimmed V and J ends, which lost 7 bases and 12 bases, there was a span of 21 bases. The CDR3 here is CASKGGQTGASFF. The CDR3 DNA follows: TGTGCCAGCAAGGGAGGACAGACCGGAGCCTCTTTCTTT.

In this sample, this clone turned up a few times. The chain links TRBV7-9 to TRBJ2-7; 7 bases line up with TRBD1. V was pared by 5 bases and J by 5 bases, with 6 bases of the junction left unmatched. The CDR3 has 13 residues. The V gene's germline CDR1 is SEHNR and CDR2 FQNEAQ (reference sequence). CDR3 sequence reads: CASSPNTGDEQYV. CDR3 bases: TGTGCCAGCAGCCCGAACACAGGGGACGAGCAGTACGTC.

CDR3 protein: CASSQWGGLNEQYV. CDR3 nucleotides: TGTGCCAGCTCACAGTGGGGTGGCCTAAACGAGCAGTACGTC. The chain carries TRBV18 and TRBJ2-7; D call uncertain. This CDR3 is 14 amino acids long. Germline-derived CDR1 and CDR2 are KGHSH and LQKENI. The V end lost 4 bases, the J end lost 5 bases, and 15 bases lay between the germline ends.

This clone was detected a few times. The rearrangement links TRBV28 to TRBJ1-1; D might be TRBD1 (6 bases). Per the germline V gene, CDR1 is MDHEN and CDR2 is SYDVKM. The ends were cut back, 11 bases at V and 3 bases at J, with 16 bases in the middle. This CDR3 comprises 13 residues. Here the CDR3 DNA reads TGTGCCGCCCAGGGGTTTTCCCACACTGAAGCTTTCTTT. It encodes CAAQGFSHTEAFF.

The rearrangement links TRBV11-2 to TRBJ1-5; D unclear. This CDR3 has 13 amino acids. The V end lost 5 bases, the J end lost 2 bases, and 7 bases lay between the germline ends. CDR1 and CDR2 (germline): SGHAT, FQNNGV. In DNA, the CDR3 is TGTGCCAGCAGCCCCGGGGGCAATCAGCCCCAGCATTTT. Its translation: CASSPGGNQPQHF.

The genes are TRBV9 and TRBJ1-5, with D possibly matching TRBD1 (5 bases). The germline CDR1 and CDR2 sequences are SGDLS and YYNGEE. The ends were cut back, 2 bases at V and 2 bases at J, with 11 bases in the middle. CDR3 length: 15 amino acids. The CDR3 nucleotides read TGTGCCAGCAGCGTCACAGGAGCTGGCAATCAGCCCCAGCATTTT. Encoded protein: CASSVTGAGNQPQHF.